The 6 T cell receptor beta chains below come from one sample, sequenced in a study of CD8 T cells in Susac syndrome. RNA was extracted with the RNeasy kit, and a quantity of roughly 0.5 to 1 ug was reverse transcribed using random hexamers. Using its own MiXCR run on the immunoSEQ multiplex PCR reads, TCRdb lists one record per CDR3 protein. The table records approximately 160,000 distinct CDR3 sequences, approximately 94% of them present only once. Source material: CD4+ T cells from PBMCs. These receptors all come from a human donor with multiple sclerosis.

The chain joins TRBV29-1 to TRBJ1-5, with TRBD1 matching over 8 bases. CDR1 and CDR2 (germline): SQVTM, ANQGSEA. CDR3 length equals 13 residues. The V segment lost 6 bases and the J segment 6 bases; nucleotides outside the gene matches: 7. The CDR3 is CSVGQGLGQPQHF. The DNA of the CDR3 is TGCAGCGTCGGACAGGGCCTCGGTCAGCCCCAGCATTTT.

The V call is TRBV20-1, the J call TRBJ2-7; D is undetermined. This CDR3 has 15 residues. Germline lookup yields CDR1 DFQATT and CDR2 SNEGSKA (reference sequence). Trimming stripped 6 bases from V and 2 bases from J, with 20 bases between. The CDR3 loop reads CSATTAMAATYEQYF. CDR3 in DNA: TGCAGTGCCACCACCGCAATGGCAGCCACCTACGAGCAGTACTTC.

V usage is TRBV3-1 and J usage is TRBJ1-5, with a tentative D call TRBD1 (6 bases). The CDR3 runs 14 residues. CDR1 is LGHDT, CDR2 YNNKEL, per germline (reference sequence). Trimming shortened V by 2 bases and J by 6 bases, and 11 bases separated the two germline ends. The CDR3 sequence is CASSQTGSGQPQHF. The DNA for the CDR3 is TGTGCCAGCAGCCAAACAGGGTCGGGTCAGCCCCAGCATTTT.

Only one count was recorded for this clonotype. The V gene is TRBV7-2, the J gene TRBJ1-2; 7 bases are shared with TRBD1. In germline, CDR1 is SGHTA, CDR2 FQGNSA. The CDR3 is made up of 15 amino acids. Unmatched junction bases numbered 9, after V lost 1 base and J lost 7 bases. This chain's CDR3 is CASSLDGGGASGYTF. The CDR3, as DNA: TGTGCCAGCAGCTTAGATGGAGGGGGCGCTTCTGGCTACACCTTC.

The chain has TRBV29-1 and TRBJ2-4, with D perhaps matching TRBD1 (6 bases). Per germline, CDR1 SQVTM and CDR2 ANQGSEA. The CDR3 contains 13 residues. V lost 7 bases and J 10 bases, leaving 20 bases between the germline ends. CDR3 nucleotide sequence: TGCAGCGCCCTGGGGGACACGGCTTCGATTCAGTACTTC. Translating it yields CSALGDTASIQYF.

This clonotype was seen only once. The gene calls are TRBV24-1 and TRBJ2-2, with D unclear. Germline values: CDR1 KGHDR, CDR2 SFDVKD. The CDR3 runs 14 residues. With 1 base removed from V and 5 bases from J, the gap between germline ends came to 7 bases. The CDR3 sequence is CATSDFGGTGELFF. The DNA of the CDR3 is TGTGCCACCAGTGATTTCGGTGGTACCGGGGAGCTGTTTTTT.